These 14 T cell receptor beta chains were all obtained from the same sample, sequenced in a study of T cell responses to AZD1222 COVID-19 vaccine. Data came from immunoSEQ multiplex PCR; TCRdb stores just in-frame clones and leaves some out. The table has 75,000 to 100,000 clones, approximately 91% seen once. Sequencing used peripheral blood, obtained on day 0 of AZD1222 vaccination. These receptors all come from an adult in good health.

The V call is TRBV15, the J call TRBJ1-1; D is unresolved. The CDR3 runs to 13 residues. Germline CDR1 and CDR2: LNHNV and YYDKDF (reference sequence). V was pared by 2 bases and J by 4 bases, with 8 bases between. The CDR3 DNA is TGTGCCACCAGCAGACTTCAGAGCACTGAAGCTTTCTTT. This encodes CATSRLQSTEAFF.

To note about this clone: In the same sample, other DNA sequences code for this CDR3. This chain uses TRBV28 with TRBJ1-1, with 11 bases fitting TRBD1. Germline V gene lookup returns CDR1 MDHEN and CDR2 SYDVKM. V lost 5 bases, J lost 5 bases, and 4 bases stayed unmatched. The CDR3 length is 14 residues. The CDR3 sequence: CASSPGQGVTEAFF. CDR3 DNA sequence: TGTGCCAGCAGTCCGGGACAGGGGGTTACTGAAGCTTTCTTT.

This chain connects TRBV27 to TRBJ2-1, with 7 bases aligning to TRBD2. The V and J ends lost 0 bases and 1 base, in that order; junction bases with no gene match: 0. The CDR3 has 15 residues. Germline assignment: CDR1 MNHEY and CDR2 SMNVEV (reference sequence). The CDR3 is CASSLSGGSYNEQFF. CDR3 bases: TGTGCCAGCAGTTTATCGGGAGGGTCCTACAATGAGCAGTTCTTC.

The V call is TRBV7-8, the J call TRBJ1-2, with TRBD1 matching 9 bases. The V gene end was trimmed by 4 bases and the J gene end by 5 bases; junction bases not matched to a gene: 8. CDR1 is SGHVS, CDR2 FQNEAQ, per germline. The CDR3 runs to 15 residues. The CDR3 spells CASSSRTGVDYGYTF. The CDR3, as DNA: TGTGCCAGCAGCTCCCGGACAGGGGTTGATTATGGCTACACCTTC.

J is TRBJ2-5 and V is TRBV29-1, with D unresolved. The CDR3 spans 15 residues. Trimming removed 2 bases from V and 1 base from J, with 14 bases in between. CDR1 is SQVTM, CDR2 ANQGSEA, per germline. The CDR3 loop is CSVENVWAPQETQYF. The CDR3 nucleotides are TGCAGCGTTGAAAACGTTTGGGCGCCCCAAGAGACCCAGTACTTC.

The rearrangement links TRBV27 to TRBJ1-2; TRBD1 might be the D (6 bases). CDR3 size: 20 residues. The germline CDR1 and CDR2 sequences are MNHEY and SMNVEV (reference sequence). Trimming stripped 5 bases from V and 5 bases from J, with 33 bases between. CDR3 protein: CASSPSVGGIGPQGSYGYTF. The CDR3, as DNA: TGTGCCAGCAGTCCCTCGGTCGGGGGCATAGGACCCCAGGGTAGTTATGGCTACACCTTC.

CDR3 sequence reads: CASSLTAGVGTQHF. As DNA, the CDR3 is TGCGCCAGCAGCCTCACTGCGGGGGTAGGGACCCAGCATTTT. The V gene is TRBV4-1, the J gene TRBJ1-5; tentative D call: TRBD1 (5 bases). Looked up from germline, CDR1 is MGHRA and CDR2 is YSYEKL. V was trimmed by 4 bases and J by 11 bases, leaving 18 bases between them. The CDR3 is 14 residues long.

This clone has a single count. The chain carries TRBV7-9 and TRBJ1-2, with D unresolved. Trimming shortened V by 4 bases and J by 3 bases, and 12 bases separated the two germline ends. This CDR3 comprises 14 residues. Germline values: CDR1 SEHNR, CDR2 FQNEAQ (reference sequence). The CDR3 DNA reads TGTGCCAGCAGCTCTAGCGGAATGTACTATGGCTACACCTTC. Amino acids: CASSSSGMYYGYTF.

V usage is TRBV9 and J usage is TRBJ2-1; 12 positions match TRBD2. Germline-derived CDR1 and CDR2 are SGDLS and YYNGEE. V shed 0 bases and J 2 bases; nucleotides not matched to a gene: 12. CDR3 length equals 20 residues. The CDR3 spells CASSVARTSGAREAYNEQFF. The CDR3 DNA reads TGTGCCAGCAGCGTAGCGAGGACTAGCGGGGCACGGGAAGCCTACAATGAGCAGTTCTTC.

The chain recombines TRBV9 with TRBJ2-1, with a weak D call TRBD1 (6 bases). Germline loops: CDR1 SGDLS, CDR2 YYNGEE. This CDR3 spans 14 amino acids. With 4 bases removed from V and 3 bases from J, the gap between germline ends came to 11 bases. The DNA of the CDR3 is TGTGCCAGCAGCTTCCGGGACAACTACAATGAGCAGTTCTTC. Encoded protein: CASSFRDNYNEQFF. The full variable domain, its missing parts supplied by reference TRBV9 and TRBJ2-1, is DSGVTQTPKHLITATGQRVTLRCSPRSGDLSVYWYQQSLDQGLQFLIQYYNGEERAKGNILERFSAQQFPDLHSELNLSSLELGDSALYFCASSFRDNYNEQFFGPGTRLTVL.

V is TRBV5-1 and J is TRBJ1-5; no firm D call. Trimming took 0 bases from V and 0 from J, leaving 7 bases between them. The CDR3 runs to 15 residues. The germline V gene encodes CDR1 SGHRS and CDR2 YFSETQ. In DNA form, the CDR3 reads TGCGCCAGCAGCTTGGGTCCAGTTAGCAATCAGCCCCAGCATTTT. This codes for CASSLGPVSNQPQHF.

The chain joins TRBV5-1 to TRBJ1-2; the D gene is possibly TRBD1 (5 bases). V was pared by 2 bases and J by 4 bases, with 12 bases between. The V gene's germline CDR1 is SGHRS and CDR2 YFSETQ. CDR3 size: 14 residues. CDR3 in DNA: TGCGCCAGCAGCTTCGACAGCCCCAGCTATGGCTACACCTTC. Its protein product is CASSFDSPSYGYTF.

This clone has a count of ten or more. CDR3: CASSDRGSYGYTF. Written as DNA, the CDR3 is TGTGCCAGCAGCGACAGGGGCTCTTATGGCTACACCTTC. The chain has TRBV14 and TRBJ1-2, with 8 bases lining up with TRBD1. V shed 5 bases, J shed 5 bases, and the junction held 4 bases outside the gene matches. The CDR3 has 13 residues. Per the germline V gene, CDR1 is SGHDN and CDR2 is FVKESK. The full variable domain, its missing parts supplied by reference TRBV14 and TRBJ1-2, is EAGVTQFPSHSVIEKGQTVTLRCDPISGHDNLYWYRRVMGKEIKFLLHFVKESKQDESGMPNNRFLAERTGGTYSTLKVQPAELEDSGVYFCASSDRGSYGYTFGSGTRLTVV.

V is TRBV5-1 and J is TRBJ1-2; no clear D gene. Trimming took 0 bases from V and 2 from J, leaving 8 bases between them. CDR1 SGHRS and CDR2 YFSETQ come from the germline V gene. CDR3 length: 14 residues. The CDR3, as DNA: TGCGCCAGCAGCTTGGTTACAGCAAACTATGGCTACACCTTC. Translating it yields CASSLVTANYGYTF.